The rows below give T cell receptor beta chains drawn from one sample of a study of OX40 agonist ivuxolimab in advanced cancers. Clones were read by immunoSEQ multiplex PCR, and TCRdb kept only the in-frame ones, dropping some. The sample holds roughly 60,000 clones; roughly 89% are singletons and the top ten take 25% to 35%. Sequenced material: CD4+ or CD8+ T cells sorted from blood, taken in a trial of the OX40 agonist ivuxolimab. Source of these receptors: an adult with an advanced solid tumor such as melanoma, head and neck, liver or kidney cancer. CDR3s leave out the opening cysteine and the closing phenylalanine or tryptophan. Some rows have no size entry. The others give once, few or many, or a class for an expanded clone.

J: TRBJ2-1; size: .; V: TRBV7-8; CDR3: ASSLGQVLPYNEQF
J: TRBJ2-7; size: .; V: TRBV6-1; CDR3: ASSVLTSGSYEQY
J: TRBJ1-2; size: once; V: TRBV6-5; CDR3: ASSYLRGYGYT
J: TRBJ2-1; size: .; V: TRBV6-1; CDR3: ASSEMGLGVYEQF
J: TRBJ2-6; size: .; V: TRBV11-2; CDR3: ASSPINTNVLT
J: TRBJ1-2; size: .; V: TRBV7-8; CDR3: ASSLSGGRAYGYT
J: TRBJ2-1; size: .; V: TRBV5-1; CDR3: ASSSSTYSVDEQF
J: TRBJ2-2; size: .; V: TRBV12-5; CDR3: ASGLGSFDTGELF
J: TRBJ1-5; size: .; V: TRBV19; CDR3: ASSTRQGRDQPQH
J: TRBJ2-5; size: .; V: TRBV7-2; CDR3: ASSLGAAGGQETQY
J: TRBJ2-5; size: .; V: TRBV2; CDR3: ASSEVTSGQETQY
J: TRBJ2-5; size: .; V: TRBV7-6; CDR3: ASSSQETQY
J: TRBJ1-2; size: .; V: TRBV19; CDR3: ASSPGGSVLYGYT
J: TRBJ2-3; size: once; V: TRBV2; CDR3: ASSVEGGHTDTQY
J: TRBJ2-7; size: once; V: TRBV18; CDR3: ASSPLTASGSGYEQY
J: TRBJ1-3; size: .; V: TRBV19; CDR3: ASSIGFSGNTIY
J: TRBJ2-7; size: .; V: TRBV5-6; CDR3: ASSLLTSDSYEQY